The clone carrying this T cell receptor (beta chain) was seen at least ten times. This record belongs to a study of T cells in Graves' hyperthyroidism and ophthalmopathy. CDR3 length: 16 residues. CDR1 and CDR2 from the germline V gene are MDHEN and SYDVKM. Trimming pared 4 bases from V and 7 bases from J, leaving 17 bases between. RNA transcripts yielded amplified TCR beta CDR3 regions. HTBI primers were employed in a first-round RT-PCR of the TCR CDR3. TCRdb itself ran the multiplex PCR reads through MiXCR, one entry per CDR3 protein. The table includes roughly 110,000 distinct CDR3 sequences, 15% to 20% detected once.

The source is a woman aged 45-60 years with Graves' hyperthyroidism. The chain joins TRBV28 to TRBJ1-6; maybe TRBD1 (5 bases). The sample taken for sequencing was blood. This CDR3 is CASSSRGGAGNSPLHF. CDR3 bases: TGTGCCAGCAGTTCCCGCGGCGGGGCGGGAAATTCACCCCTCCACTTT.